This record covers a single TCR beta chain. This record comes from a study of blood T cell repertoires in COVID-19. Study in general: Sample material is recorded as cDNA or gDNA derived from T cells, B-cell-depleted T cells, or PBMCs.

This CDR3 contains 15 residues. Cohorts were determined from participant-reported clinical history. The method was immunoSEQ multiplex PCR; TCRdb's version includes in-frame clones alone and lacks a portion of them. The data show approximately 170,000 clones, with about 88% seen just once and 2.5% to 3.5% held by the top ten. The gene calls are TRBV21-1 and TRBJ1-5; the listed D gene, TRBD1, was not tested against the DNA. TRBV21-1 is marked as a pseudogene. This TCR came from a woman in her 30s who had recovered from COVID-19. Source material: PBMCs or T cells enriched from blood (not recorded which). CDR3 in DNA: TGTGCCAGCAGCAAAGGGGACAGGGTGTATCAGCCCCAGCATTTT. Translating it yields CASSKGDRVYQPQHF.